The 16 T cell receptor beta chains below come from one sample, sequenced in a study of cytomegalovirus exposure and HLA in healthy donors. The method was immunoSEQ multiplex PCR; TCRdb's version includes in-frame clones alone and lacks a portion of them. The table records about 170,000 clones, roughly 86% of them present only once. The sample comprised PBMCs. These receptors were collected from a woman aged 18 to 35 in good health and CMV-seropositive.

This chain connects TRBV9 to TRBJ2-1; 15 positions agree with TRBD2. Germline CDR1 reads SGDLS; CDR2 reads YYNGEE. With V trimmed by 0 bases and J by 10 bases, 5 bases remained unmatched. CDR3 size: 16 residues. The DNA for the CDR3 is TGTGCCAGCAGCGTAGTAGGACTAGCGGGAGGGCCCGAGCAGTTCTTC. Its protein product is CASSVVGLAGGPEQFF.

The genes are TRBV9 and TRBJ2-5, with 7 bases identical to TRBD2. Germline-derived CDR1 and CDR2 are SGDLS and YYNGEE. The CDR3 loop spans 13 amino acids. V lost 3 bases, J lost 7 bases, and 6 bases stayed unmatched. This CDR3 is CASSAGTKGTQYF. The CDR3 DNA sequence: TGTGCCAGCAGCGCAGGGACTAAGGGGACCCAGTACTTC.

The chain combines TRBV2 with TRBJ1-2; D is possibly TRBD1 (6 bases). The germline CDR1 and CDR2 sequences are SNHLY and FYNNEI. V lost 2 bases and J 2 bases, leaving 9 bases between the germline ends. This CDR3 has 14 amino acids. This CDR3 is CASSEPGANYGYTF. The CDR3, as DNA: TGTGCCAGCAGTGAACCAGGGGCGAACTATGGCTACACCTTC. Looking up the rest from reference TRBV2 and TRBJ1-2 gives the full variable domain: EPEVTQTPSHQVTQMGQEVILRCVPISNHLYFYWYRQILGQKVEFLVSFYNNEISEKSEIFDDQFSVERPDGSNFTLKIRSTKLEDSAMYFCASSEPGANYGYTFGSGTRLTVV.

This clone was seen more than once but under ten times. V and J are TRBV12-5 and TRBJ1-1, with a tentative D call TRBD1 (6 bases). Germline loops: CDR1 LGHNT, CDR2 FRNRAP. The CDR3 covers 13 residues. The CDR3 loop reads CATLGGVLTEAFF. The CDR3 DNA is TGTGCGACCCTAGGGGGAGTTTTAACTGAAGCTTTCTTT.

The chain recombines TRBV4-2 with TRBJ2-7; 7 bases fit TRBD2. Trimming at V came to 3 bases and at J to 3 bases, leaving 8 bases not matched to a gene. Germline CDR1 is LGHNA and CDR2 is YNFKEQ. The length of the CDR3 is 15 residues. CDR3 loop: CASSQLAGNYYEQYF. The CDR3 nucleotides are TGTGCCAGCAGCCAGTTAGCGGGTAACTACTACGAGCAGTACTTC.

This clone was counted a few times. This chain links TRBV5-1 with TRBJ1-5; D is unclear. The V gene lost 4 bases and the J gene lost 0 bases, with 14 bases spanning the gap. The CDR3 has 16 residues. CDR1 SGHRS and CDR2 YFSETQ come from the germline V gene. CDR3 nucleotide sequence: TGCGCCAGCAGCCTCGGGATCGGGAATAGCAATCAGCCCCAGCATTTT. It yields the protein CASSLGIGNSNQPQHF.

DNA of the CDR3: TGTGCCAGTAACTCAAGGGGGGGCGCGGGTCAGCCCCAGCATTTT. This codes for CASNSRGGAGQPQHF. The genes are TRBV19 and TRBJ1-5, with D possibly matching TRBD1 (6 bases). V shed 7 bases and J shed 6 bases, with 19 bases lying between them. This CDR3 has 15 residues. Germline V lookup: CDR1 LNHDA, CDR2 SQIVND (reference sequence).

This chain connects TRBV19 to TRBJ2-2; 11 nucleotides line up with TRBD1. V gave up 11 bases and J gave up 4 bases; unmatched junction bases: 3. The CDR3 totals 13 residues. Germline lookup yields CDR1 LNHDA and CDR2 SQIVND (reference sequence). This CDR3 reads CAGQGALTGELFF. DNA for the CDR3: TGTGCCGGACAGGGGGCCCTCACCGGGGAGCTGTTTTTT. Looking up the rest from reference TRBV19 and TRBJ2-2 gives the full variable domain: DGGITQSPKYLFRKEGQNVTLSCEQNLNHDAMYWYRQDPGQGLRLIYYSQIVNDFQKGDIAEGYSVSREKKESFPLTVTSAQKNPTAFYLCAGQGALTGELFFGEGSRLTVL.

This chain joins TRBV9 and TRBJ2-2, with 7 bases that match TRBD1. The V and J ends lost 4 bases and 5 bases, in that order; junction bases with no gene match: 2. The CDR3 has 13 amino acids. Per the germline V gene, CDR1 is SGDLS and CDR2 is YYNGEE. CDR3 DNA sequence: TGTGCCAGCAGCCCGGGACAGACCGGGGAGCTGTTTTTT. It translates to CASSPGQTGELFF.

The rearrangement uses TRBV2 and TRBJ2-7, with TRBD1 matching over 10 bases. V was pared by 11 bases and J by 1 base, with 11 bases of the junction left unmatched. Germline assignment: CDR1 SNHLY and CDR2 FYNNEI. The CDR3 length is 15 residues. CDR3 DNA sequence: TGTGCCGGGGCGACAGGGGGCGGAATGTCCTACGAGCAGTACTTC. It codes for CAGATGGGMSYEQYF.

The V and J genes are TRBV7-6 and TRBJ1-2; no clear D. In germline, CDR1 is SGHVS, CDR2 FNYEAQ. V lost 1 base, J lost 7 bases, and 7 bases lay in between. This CDR3 is 12 amino acids long. The CDR3 here is CASSLGSGGYTF. CDR3 coding DNA: TGTGCCAGCAGCTTAGGTAGTGGTGGCTACACCTTC.

This chain connects TRBV6-5 to TRBJ1-1; 8 bases map to TRBD1. J gave up 7 bases and V 4 bases, and 2 bases lay outside the gene matches. The CDR3 consists of 12 residues. CDR1 and CDR2 (germline): MNHEY, SVGAGI. This chain's CDR3 is CASSSQGDEAFF. As DNA, the CDR3 is TGTGCCAGCAGTTCACAGGGGGATGAAGCTTTCTTT.

The genes are TRBV18 and TRBJ2-3, with 15 nucleotides matching TRBD2. V shed 4 bases, J shed 2 bases, and the junction held 16 bases outside the gene matches. The CDR3 is 21 residues long. In germline, CDR1 is KGHSH, CDR2 LQKENI. The CDR3 is CASSQTGGLAGGPAVTDTQYF. The CDR3 DNA is TGTGCCAGCTCACAAACCGGAGGACTAGCGGGAGGGCCAGCAGTCACAGATACGCAGTATTTT.

The CDR3 protein is CASSQGRVEGETQYF. The CDR3 DNA is TGTGCCAGCAGCCAGGGGAGGGTGGAAGGAGAGACCCAGTACTTC. The chain employs TRBV2 and TRBJ2-5, with D perhaps matching TRBD2 (7 bases). Looked up from germline, CDR1 is SNHLY and CDR2 is FYNNEI. V lost 6 bases to trimming and J lost 4 bases, with 18 bases between them. CDR3 length: 15 residues.

There are a few counts of this clone. This chain connects TRBV28 to TRBJ1-2; D is unresolved. The V and J ends lost 2 bases and 8 bases respectively, with 12 bases between them. The germline gives CDR1 MDHEN, CDR2 SYDVKM. The CDR3 is 13 residues long. The CDR3 protein is CASSLAEVRGYTF. The CDR3 coding sequence is TGTGCCAGCAGTTTAGCAGAGGTGCGGGGCTACACCTTC.

V gene TRBV5-5 combines with J gene TRBJ1-2, with TRBD1 matching over 7 bases. The CDR3 runs 14 residues. V was pared by 4 bases and J by 4 bases, with 7 bases of the junction left unmatched. Germline lookup yields CDR1 SGHKS and CDR2 YYEKEE (reference sequence). The CDR3 loop reads CASSRTGVGYGYTF. The DNA for the CDR3 is TGTGCCAGCAGCAGAACAGGGGTCGGCTATGGCTACACCTTC. Looking up the rest from reference TRBV5-5 and TRBJ1-2 gives the full variable domain: DAGVTQSPTHLIKTRGQQVTLRCSPISGHKSVSWYQQVLGQGPQFIFQYYEKEERGRGNFPDRFSARQFPNYSSELNVNALLLGDSALYLCASSRTGVGYGYTFGSGTRLTVV.